The 11 T cell receptor beta chains presented below share a single source sample, sequenced in a study of regulatory T cells in long-lasting Graves disease. As for time point: newly diagnosed GD, antithyroid drugs for less than 3 months. PBMC RNA was the source of the TCR library. Arm-PCR of CDR3 regions with iRepertoire HTBI primers generated TCR beta libraries. A single record per CDR3 protein comes from TCRdb applying MiXCR to the multiplex PCR reads. The sample has 560,000 or so distinct CDR3 sequences, more than 15% seen once. The sample was also linked to a second study, of T cells in Graves' hyperthyroidism and ophthalmopathy.

The sample consisted of peripheral blood mononuclear cells (PBMCs), taken at new diagnosis, from a patient treated with antithyroid drugs. The receptors originated from a man in his late teens or twenties with Graves disease.

At least ten counts were recorded for this clonotype. The chain recombines TRBV18 with TRBJ1-5; 9 nucleotides agree with TRBD1. V shed 3 bases, J shed 7 bases, and the junction held 4 bases outside the gene matches. The CDR3 spans 14 residues. Germline V gives CDR1 KGHSH, CDR2 LQKENI. The DNA for the CDR3 is TGTGCCAGCTCACCGGGACAGGGATGGCAGCCCCAGCATTTT. It codes for CASSPGQGWQPQHF. The full variable domain, its missing parts supplied by reference TRBV18 and TRBJ1-5, is NAGVMQNPRHLVRRRGQEARLRCSPMKGHSHVYWYRQLPEEGLKFMVYLQKENIIDESGMPKERFSAEFPKEGPSILRIQQVVRGDSAAYFCASSPGQGWQPQHFGDGTRLSIL.

This clonotype was recorded only once. Being one base from a much bigger clone, this may be a read error. The chain has TRBV6-1 and TRBJ2-7; no definite D call. V was clipped by 10 bases and J by 6 bases, with 13 bases between them. This CDR3 has 11 amino acids. In germline, CDR1 is MNHNS, CDR2 SASEGT. CDR3 in DNA: TGTGCCATTCGCCTGGTACGCGAGCAGTACTTC. This translates into CAIRLVREQYF.

This clonotype has at least ten counts. This sequence joins TRBV2 and TRBJ1-1; D may be TRBD1 (5 bases). Trimming removed 6 bases at V and 1 base at J, with 21 bases between. The CDR3 is 17 residues long. Germline lookup yields CDR1 SNHLY and CDR2 FYNNEI. The CDR3 DNA reads TGTGCCAGCAGGGGCTCGGGCTGGGGACGGCAGAACACTGAAGCTTTCTTT. It encodes CASRGSGWGRQNTEAFF.

The V call is TRBV20-1, the J call TRBJ2-3; 7 positions match TRBD2. Trimming at V came to 4 bases and at J to 4 bases, leaving 11 bases not matched to a gene. CDR1 is DFQATT and CDR2 is SNEGSKA in the germline V gene (reference sequence). This CDR3 contains 15 residues. The CDR3 is CSAILPAGPADTQYF. The CDR3 coding sequence is TGCAGTGCTATACTACCAGCGGGACCGGCAGATACGCAGTATTTT.

Details on this clonotype: An end of the junction does not agree with germline; a read error may underlie this. The rearrangement joins TRBV7-7 to TRBJ2-7; perhaps D is TRBD1 or TRBD2 (5 bases each). The germline V gene has CDR1 SSHAT and CDR2 FNYEAQ (reference sequence). CDR3 length: 17 residues. The CDR3 sequence: CASSPVEGTANSYEQYF. The CDR3, as DNA: TGTGCTAGCAGCCCTGTCGAGGGGACCGCTAACTCCTACGAGCAGTACTTC.

The sample holds many counts of this clonotype. The genes are TRBV19 and TRBJ1-1, with D tentatively TRBD1 (6 bases). The germline V gene has CDR1 LNHDA and CDR2 SQIVND (reference sequence). The CDR3 runs to 14 residues. V was shortened by 1 base and J by 5 bases, with 11 bases between the two germline ends. The CDR3 loop reads CASSIGRGRTEAFF. The CDR3 coding sequence is TGTGCCAGTAGTATAGGGAGGGGGAGGACTGAAGCTTTCTTT.

This clonotype was observed many times. The rearrangement links TRBV2 to TRBJ2-7, with D uncertain. Germline values: CDR1 SNHLY, CDR2 FYNNEI. There are 15 residues in the CDR3. Trimming left V 1 base short and J 2 bases short, with 12 bases between. CDR3 nucleotide sequence: TGTGCCAGCAGTGAAGGTAGGGCCTATACCTACGAGCAGTACTTC. Protein product: CASSEGRAYTYEQYF.

In its sample, this clonotype was seen many times. The genes are TRBV12-3 or TRBV12-4 and TRBJ1-5, with 8 bases fitting TRBD1. This CDR3 contains 14 residues. V shed 6 bases and J 6 bases; nucleotides not matched to a gene: 7. The CDR3 bases are TGTGCCAGCAGAGGTACAGGGGGAGGTCAGCCCCAGCATTTT. It yields the protein CASRGTGGGQPQHF.

This clonotype was seen ten or more times. This chain connects TRBV28 to TRBJ1-2; the D gene is possibly TRBD1 (6 bases). Trimming left V 8 bases short and J 0 bases short, with 13 bases between. This CDR3 is built from 14 residues. Germline loops: CDR1 MDHEN, CDR2 SYDVKM. This CDR3 reads CASLPPGANYGYTF. The CDR3 coding sequence is TGTGCCAGCCTTCCACCAGGGGCTAACTATGGCTACACCTTC.

This chain connects TRBV7-8 to TRBJ1-5; no firm D call. V was cut by 1 base and J by 4 bases, with 11 bases left in between. The CDR3 has 15 amino acids. The germline V gene has CDR1 SGHVS and CDR2 FQNEAQ. The CDR3 reads CASSLVSGGNQPQHF. The CDR3 region has the DNA TGTGCCAGCAGCTTAGTTTCCGGCGGGAATCAGCCCCAGCATTTT. Based on the CDR3 plus reference TRBV7-8 and TRBJ1-5, the full variable domain is GAGVSQSPRYKVAKRGQDVALRCDPISGHVSLFWYQQALGQGPEFLTYFQNEAQLDKSGLPSDRFFAERPEGSVSTLKIQRTQQEDSAVYLCASSLVSGGNQPQHFGDGTRLSIL.

This clonotype was detected a few times. It may be a read error: a sequence one base away is much more abundant. The rearrangement uses TRBV29-1 and TRBJ1-5; 7 bases agree with TRBD1. The length of the CDR3 is 14 residues. V lost 8 bases and J lost 5; bases outside the gene matches: 12. CDR1 is SQVTM and CDR2 is ANQGSEA in the germline V gene. CDR3 residues: CSTMGQGGDQPQHF. In DNA, the CDR3 is TGCAGCACAATGGGTCAGGGGGGGGATCAGCCCCAGCATTTT.